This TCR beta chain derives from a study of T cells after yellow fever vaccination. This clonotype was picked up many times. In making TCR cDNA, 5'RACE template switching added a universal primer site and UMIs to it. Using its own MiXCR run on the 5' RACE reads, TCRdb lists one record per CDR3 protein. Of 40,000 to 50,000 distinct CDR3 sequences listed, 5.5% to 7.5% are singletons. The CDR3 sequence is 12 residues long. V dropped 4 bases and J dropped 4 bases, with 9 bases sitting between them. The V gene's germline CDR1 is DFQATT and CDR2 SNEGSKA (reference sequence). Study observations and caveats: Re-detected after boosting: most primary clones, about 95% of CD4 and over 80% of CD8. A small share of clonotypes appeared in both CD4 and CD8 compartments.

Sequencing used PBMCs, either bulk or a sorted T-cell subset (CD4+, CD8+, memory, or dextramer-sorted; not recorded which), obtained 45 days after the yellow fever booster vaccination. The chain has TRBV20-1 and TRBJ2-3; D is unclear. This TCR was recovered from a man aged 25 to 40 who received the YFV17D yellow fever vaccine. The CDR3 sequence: CSANSRADTQYF. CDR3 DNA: TGCAGTGCTAATTCTAGAGCAGATACGCAGTATTTT.